A selection of T cell receptor beta chains follows, all from one sample in a study of T cells in Graves' hyperthyroidism and ophthalmopathy. TCRdb passed the multiplex PCR reads through MiXCR, listing each CDR3 protein once. Of approximately 870,000 distinct CDR3 sequences detected, 38% appear once; the ten largest clones hold around 9.3%. The sample taken for sequencing was blood. These TCRs come from a man younger than 35 with Graves' hyperthyroidism. Each CDR3 is given with its conserved first and last residue. D genes are given only for firm matches.

d_gene: TRBD1; v_gene: TRBV19; CDR3aa: CASSDRENVLTF
d_gene: TRBD2; v_gene: TRBV5-1; CDR3aa: CASSSGLAIEGETQYF
d_gene: .; v_gene: TRBV7-9; CDR3aa: CASSPWPQGGNYGYTF
d_gene: TRBD1; v_gene: TRBV12-3/TRBV12-4; CDR3aa: CASSTGGRFGYTF
d_gene: .; v_gene: TRBV29-1; CDR3aa: CSVDRSSTEAFF
d_gene: TRBD1; v_gene: TRBV25-1; CDR3aa: CASSEWVTGADTQYF
d_gene: TRBD1; v_gene: TRBV5-6; CDR3aa: CASSFGQGVGSPLHF
d_gene: .; v_gene: TRBV2; CDR3aa: CASSALDSMNTEAFF
d_gene: TRBD2; v_gene: TRBV4-3; CDR3aa: CASSLGLAETQETQYF
d_gene: .; v_gene: TRBV6-6; CDR3aa: CASSYLAQNQPQHF
d_gene: .; v_gene: TRBV2; CDR3aa: CASSSATAGEQYF
d_gene: .; v_gene: TRBV20-1; CDR3aa: CSASFDPSNNQPQHF
d_gene: .; v_gene: TRBV9; CDR3aa: CASSLLKSYEQYF
d_gene: TRBD2; v_gene: TRBV29-1; CDR3aa: CSAVGGGFTDTQYF
d_gene: .; v_gene: TRBV10-3; CDR3aa: CAISLLEGYEQYF
d_gene: .; v_gene: TRBV28; CDR3aa: CATLRDQETQYF